These 12 T cell receptor beta chains came from one sample sequenced in a study of cytomegalovirus exposure and HLA in healthy donors. Primers: 60 Vbeta forward and 13 Jbeta reverse. The protocol was immunoSEQ multiplex PCR, while the TCRdb copy is restricted to in-frame clones and leaves out a portion. The ten most abundant clones cover approximately 1% of a sample with 85,000 or so clones. The sequencing input was PBMCs. These receptors were collected from a woman between 25 and 40 years old in good health and CMV-seronegative.

This chain connects TRBV4-1 to TRBJ2-5, with 11 bases aligning to TRBD2. Germline V gene lookup returns CDR1 MGHRA and CDR2 YSYEKL. The CDR3 length is 14 residues. V was clipped by 4 bases and J by 4 bases; unmatched bases: 2. The CDR3 loop reads CASSPGLAGETQYF. Written as DNA, the CDR3 is TGCGCCAGCAGCCCCGGACTAGCGGGAGAGACCCAGTACTTC.

The V gene is TRBV7-9, the J gene TRBJ1-1; TRBD1 matches at 8 bases. Per germline, CDR1 SEHNR and CDR2 FQNEAQ (reference sequence). V was pared by 5 bases and J by 0 bases, with 8 bases of the junction left unmatched. This CDR3 contains 16 residues. CDR3 coding DNA: TGTGCCAGCAGCCCGGACAGGGCTGATTTGAACACTGAAGCTTTCTTT. The encoded protein is CASSPDRADLNTEAFF.

CDR3 DNA sequence: TGTGCCTGGAGTGCTCGACAGGGTATTGTCCACGAGCAGTACTTC. Its translation: CAWSARQGIVHEQYF. The chain couples TRBV30 to TRBJ2-7; 7 bases match TRBD1. CDR3 length: 15 residues. In germline, CDR1 is GTSNPN, CDR2 SVGIG (reference sequence). The junction had 11 bases not matched to a gene; V was cut back by 1 base and J by 5 bases.

This rearrangement joins TRBV6-1 to TRBJ1-5, with D perhaps TRBD1 (5 bases). V was cut by 4 bases and J by 5 bases, with 15 bases left in between. The V gene's germline CDR1 is MNHNS and CDR2 SASEGT. This CDR3 spans 15 amino acids. The CDR3 DNA sequence: TGTGCCAGCAGTGCTGGGGGGTTAAGGGATCAGCCCCAGCATTTT. Protein product: CASSAGGLRDQPQHF.

The chain is built from TRBV18 and TRBJ2-5; D is perhaps TRBD2 (5 bases). The CDR3 sequence is 16 residues long. Germline V gene lookup returns CDR1 KGHSH and CDR2 LQKENI. The V end lost 1 base, the J end lost 4 bases, and 16 bases lay between the germline ends. The CDR3 is CASSPLRVSGGETQYF. The DNA of the CDR3 is TGTGCCAGCTCACCACTCCGGGTGAGCGGTGGAGAGACCCAGTACTTC.

The chain uses TRBV5-6 and TRBJ2-2; no clear D gene. The germline V gene has CDR1 SGHDT and CDR2 YYEEEE. The CDR3 is 15 amino acids. V was cut by 1 base and J by 3 bases, with 10 bases left in between. CDR3 sequence: CASSLRVGYTGELFF. The CDR3, as DNA: TGTGCCAGCAGCTTGCGGGTGGGTTACACCGGGGAGCTGTTTTTT.

In DNA form, the CDR3 reads TGTGCCAGCAGGTTAAAGTGGGAGGGCGCCTACGAGCAGTACTTC. Translated: CASRLKWEGAYEQYF. The V and J genes are TRBV6-5 and TRBJ2-7; TRBD2 matches 7 bases. CDR3 size: 15 residues. Germline V CDR1 and CDR2: MNHEY, SVGAGI. With V trimmed by 6 bases and J by 2 bases, 10 bases remained unmatched.

The J gene is TRBJ2-2, the V gene TRBV5-1; possible D gene TRBD1, 5 bases. The CDR3 runs to 14 residues. Trimming removed 1 base at V and 7 bases at J, with 11 bases between. The germline V gene has CDR1 SGHRS and CDR2 YFSETQ. In DNA, the CDR3 is TGCGCCAGCAGCTTGCTGGGGCAAAGCGGGGAGCTGTTTTTT. Translated, it gives CASSLLGQSGELFF.

The chain links TRBV5-6 to TRBJ2-1; D is perhaps TRBD2 (5 bases). This CDR3 comprises 15 residues. CDR1 is SGHDT and CDR2 is YYEEEE in the germline V gene. Deletions cut 3 bases from V and 6 bases from J, with 16 bases between. The CDR3 spells CASSSDWNGVNEQFF. The CDR3 DNA follows: TGTGCCAGCAGCTCGGACTGGAACGGTGTCAATGAGCAGTTCTTC.

The V and J genes are TRBV27 and TRBJ2-5; the D gene is possibly TRBD1 (6 bases). V lost 4 bases to trimming and J lost 1 base, with 10 bases between them. CDR1 is MNHEY and CDR2 is SMNVEV in the germline V gene (reference sequence). The CDR3 is made up of 14 amino acids. CDR3 sequence reads: CASSYGQLQETQYF. The CDR3, as DNA: TGTGCCAGCAGTTACGGACAGCTCCAAGAGACCCAGTACTTC.

This chain connects TRBV4-1 to TRBJ2-1; 15 bases fit TRBD2. Germline CDR1 reads MGHRA; CDR2 reads YSYEKL. The CDR3 length is 17 residues. The V gene end was trimmed by 4 bases and the J gene end by 7 bases; junction bases not matched to a gene: 8. The CDR3 reads CASSPGLAGGLRNEQFF. The CDR3 DNA reads TGCGCCAGCAGCCCGGGACTAGCGGGAGGTCTAAGGAATGAGCAGTTCTTC.

The V call is TRBV5-1, the J call TRBJ2-7, with a weak D call TRBD2 (6 bases). Germline V gene sequence: CDR1 SGHRS, CDR2 YFSETQ. With 7 bases removed from V and 0 bases from J, the gap between germline ends came to 17 bases. The CDR3 spans 15 residues. The CDR3 reads CASGSGSHSSYEQYF. Here the CDR3 DNA reads TGCGCCAGCGGCTCCGGGAGTCATAGCTCCTACGAGCAGTACTTC.